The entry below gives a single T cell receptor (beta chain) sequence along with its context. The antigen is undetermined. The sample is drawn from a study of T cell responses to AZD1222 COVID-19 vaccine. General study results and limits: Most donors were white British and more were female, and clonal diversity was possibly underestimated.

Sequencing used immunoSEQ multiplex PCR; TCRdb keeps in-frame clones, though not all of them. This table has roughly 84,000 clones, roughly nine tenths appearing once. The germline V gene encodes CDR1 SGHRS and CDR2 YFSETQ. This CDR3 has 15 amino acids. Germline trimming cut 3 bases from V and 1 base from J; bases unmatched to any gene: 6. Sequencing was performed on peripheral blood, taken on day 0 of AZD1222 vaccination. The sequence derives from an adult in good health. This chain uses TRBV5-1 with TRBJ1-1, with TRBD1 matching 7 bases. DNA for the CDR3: TGCGCCAGCAGCTCCGAGACAGGGACGAACACTGAAGCTTTCTTT. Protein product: CASSSETGTNTEAFF.